The table lists the clone carrying this T cell receptor beta chain with many counts. Its antigen remains unknown. TCR beta CDR3 regions were amplified from RNA. When the TCR CDR3 underwent first-round RT-PCR, the HTBI primer set was used. TCRdb redid the calling of the multiplex PCR reads with MiXCR, one entry per CDR3 protein. The sample comprises about 380,000 distinct CDR3 sequences, approximately 17% of which are singletons, and 40% rests with the top ten. This entry belongs to a study of T cells in Graves' hyperthyroidism and ophthalmopathy. Study observations and caveats: Ophthalmopathy stood apart from stable hyperthyroidism in a 13 V-J model.

The TCR sequence derives from a man aged 18 to 35 with Graves' ophthalmopathy. Sequenced sample: blood.

CDR3 amino acids: CATSRPNGRAFF. The DNA of the CDR3 is TGTGCCACCAGCAGACCAAACGGGAGAGCTTTCTTT. The rearrangement joins TRBV15 to TRBJ1-1; D not resolved. Between the trimmed V and J ends, which lost 2 bases and 10 bases, there was a span of 11 bases. Per germline, CDR1 LNHNV and CDR2 YYDKDF (reference sequence). The CDR3 extends over 12 amino acids.